The 15 T cell receptor beta chains reported below all come from one sample, sequenced in a study of blood T cells in healthy people across ages. The authors ran a second PCR of 7 to 11 cycles using a sample-barcoded 5' primer and a J-beta primer mix. MiXCR, applied by TCRdb to the 5' RACE reads, yields one record per CDR3 protein. Among 800,000 to 950,000 distinct CDR3 sequences, 29% were seen once, and the ten largest hold about a tenth. This same sample was also taken into another study, of T cells of mothers and their children.

Specimen: blood. The source is a woman in her thirties or forties in good health.

This clonotype showed up just once. The chain couples TRBV7-6 to TRBJ1-1; D gene uncertain. The germline gives CDR1 SGHVS, CDR2 FNYEAQ. CDR3 length: 11 amino acids. The V and J ends lost 4 bases and 10 bases respectively, with 10 bases between them. DNA of the CDR3: TGTGCCAGCAGCTCCGTCGTGAGAGCTTTCTTT. Translating it yields CASSSVVRAFF.

This clonotype was counted a few times. The chain carries TRBV5-1 and TRBJ2-1; 7 bases map to TRBD1. The J call may be mistaken, given a closer DNA end match to TRBJ2-7. Germline loops: CDR1 SGHRS, CDR2 YFSETQ. The CDR3 sequence is 16 residues long. CDR3 residues: CASSLVGGESYNEQYF. In nucleotides, the CDR3 is TGCGCCAGCAGCTTGGTAGGGGGCGAGTCCTACAATGAGCAGTACTTC.

Notes on this clonotype: This may be a read error, as it is one base from a much larger clone. This chain connects TRBV20-1 to TRBJ2-7, with D perhaps matching TRBD2 (6 bases). Germline V gene data show CDR1 as DFQATT and CDR2 as SNEGSKA (reference sequence). Between the trimmed V and J ends, which lost 0 bases and 5 bases, there was a span of 20 bases. This CDR3 is 16 amino acids long. The CDR3 loop is CSAREAGSPRAHEQYF. CDR3 sequence (DNA): TGCAGTGCTAGAGAAGCGGGCAGCCCCAGGGCCCACGAGCAGTACTTC.

CDR3 region: CASSPRTADTGELFF. The CDR3 bases are TGTGCCAGCAGCCCCCGAACTGCGGACACCGGGGAGCTGTTTTTT. This chain connects TRBV3-1 to TRBJ2-2; no clear D gene. This CDR3 comprises 15 residues. Germline CDR1 and CDR2: LGHDT and YNNKEL (reference sequence). Deletions cut 4 bases from V and 3 bases from J, with 12 bases between.

This clonotype was seen many times. The chain couples TRBV28 to TRBJ1-2; 9 nucleotides line up with TRBD1. Germline V gene lookup returns CDR1 MDHEN and CDR2 SYDVKM. V lost 7 bases, J lost 8 bases, and 11 bases stayed unmatched. CDR3 size: 14 residues. Here the CDR3 reads CASTRDRVGKGYTF. The CDR3 DNA is TGTGCCAGCACCCGGGACAGGGTAGGGAAAGGCTACACCTTC.

In regard to this clonotype: The junction shows a germline mismatch at one end, possibly a read error. The V call is TRBV5-1, the J call TRBJ1-1, with 7 bases matching TRBD1. This CDR3 is 14 amino acids long. CDR1 is SGHRS and CDR2 is YFSETQ in the germline V gene. The CDR3 nucleotides are TGCGCCAACAGCATCGACAGGGCTGTAGCTGAAGCTTTCTTT. Translating it yields CANSIDRAVAEAFF.

The rearrangement joins TRBV28 to TRBJ1-1; D not resolved. Per the germline V gene, CDR1 is MDHEN and CDR2 is SYDVKM. The CDR3 totals 13 residues. V lost 2 bases and J lost 4, with 8 bases in between. CDR3 loop: CASSLRAATEAFF. In nucleotides, the CDR3 is TGTGCCAGCAGTTTAAGGGCGGCCACTGAAGCTTTCTTT.

This clonotype was counted ten times or more. The chain couples TRBV29-1 to TRBJ2-1; TRBD2 agrees at 8 bases. The germline CDR1 and CDR2 sequences are SQVTM and ANQGSEA. CDR3 size: 12 residues. Trimming removed 6 bases from V and 10 bases from J; junction bases left unmatched: 8. The CDR3 loop is CSVGGALREQFF. In nucleotides, the CDR3 is TGCAGCGTCGGGGGGGCCCTTCGGGAGCAGTTCTTC.

The chain has TRBV20-1 and TRBJ2-3; TRBD2 might be the D (7 bases). CDR1 and CDR2 (germline): DFQATT, SNEGSKA (reference sequence). V lost 1 base and J lost 1, with 21 bases in between. This CDR3 is built from 18 residues. CDR3 DNA sequence: TGCAGTGCTAGAGGCACCCTAGGGGGGGGACATGGCACAGATACGCAGTATTTT. This gives the protein CSARGTLGGGHGTDTQYF.

A few counts support this clonotype. The CDR3: CASRAGLRGGQLDYGYTF. The CDR3, as DNA: TGTGCCAGCAGGGCAGGGTTGAGGGGGGGGCAATTGGACTATGGCTACACCTTC. The chain joins TRBV2 to TRBJ1-2; maybe TRBD1 (6 bases). The CDR3 is made up of 18 amino acids. Germline assignment: CDR1 SNHLY and CDR2 FYNNEI. V lost 6 bases and J 3 bases, leaving 26 bases between the germline ends.

Turning to this clonotype: The junction shows a germline mismatch at one end, possibly a read error. This chain links TRBV20-1 with TRBJ1-2; 7 bases are shared with TRBD1. The CDR3 loop spans 16 amino acids. Germline V CDR1 and CDR2: DFQATT, SNEGSKA (reference sequence). In DNA, the CDR3 is TGCAGTGTCAAAGACAGGGAGAGGGGATTTAACTATGGCTACATCTTC. Protein: CSVKDRERGFNYGYIF.

In this sample, this clonotype turned up a few times. The rearrangement joins TRBV3-1 to TRBJ1-1; TRBD1 might be the D (5 bases). This CDR3 has 14 amino acids. V was pared by 1 base and J by 4 bases, with 10 bases between. Per germline, CDR1 LGHDT and CDR2 YNNKEL (reference sequence). This CDR3 is CASSQGRVGTEAFF. The CDR3 bases are TGTGCCAGCAGCCAAGGCAGGGTGGGCACTGAAGCTTTCTTT.

Of note for this clonotype: A much larger clone lies one base from this, so it may be a read error. The chain has TRBV7-9 and TRBJ2-1; TRBD2 aligns across 13 bases. The CDR3 totals 15 residues. Germline V gene lookup returns CDR1 SEHNR and CDR2 FQNEAQ (reference sequence). The CDR3 spells CTSSLLAGGPSEQFF. In nucleotides, the CDR3 is TGTACCAGCAGCTTACTAGCGGGGGGGCCGAGTGAGCAGTTCTTC. Full variable domain (remainder filled in from reference TRBV7-9 and TRBJ2-1): DTGVSQNPRHKITKRGQNVTFRCDPISEHNRLYWYRQTLGQGPEFLTYFQNEAQLEKSRLLSDRFSAERPKGSFSTLEIQRTEQGDSAMYLCTSSLLAGGPSEQFFGPGTRLTVL.

About this clonotype itself: Being one base from a much bigger clone, this may be a read error. The chain recombines TRBV29-1 with TRBJ1-1, with TRBD1 matching over 7 bases. Germline CDR1 is SQVTM and CDR2 is ANQGSEA. This CDR3 is 16 amino acids long. The CDR3 DNA reads TGCGGCGTTTGTCGGGGCCCAGGGGGTTTAAACACTGAAGCTTTCTTT. It codes for CGVCRGPGGLNTEAFF.

The V call is TRBV5-6, the J call TRBJ2-1, with TRBD1 as a possible D gene (5 bases). The V end lost 5 bases, the J end lost 0 bases, and 12 bases lay between the germline ends. The germline gives CDR1 SGHDT, CDR2 YYEEEE. The CDR3 has 15 amino acids. CDR3 bases: TGTGCCAGCAGTTGGGGCGTGAGCTCCTACAATGAGCAGTTCTTC. Translating it yields CASSWGVSSYNEQFF.